These 5 T cell receptor beta chains share one sample of origin, sequenced in a study of CD8 T cells in ankylosing spondylitis. TCRdb reanalysed the 5' RACE reads using MiXCR and keeps one entry per CDR3 protein. The repertoire holds about 360,000 distinct CDR3 sequences, with 20% to 25% as singletons. The material sequenced was blood, either unsorted or a sorted T cell fraction (not recorded which). These TCRs come from a male donor with ankylosing spondylitis or in good health (not recorded which).

This clonotype was detected ten times or more. In nucleotides, the CDR3 is TGTGCCAGCAGTTTTGTGGGGGGCACTGAAGCTTTCTTT. Translated, it gives CASSFVGGTEAFF. The rearrangement links TRBV12-3 or TRBV12-4 to TRBJ1-1, with D possibly being TRBD1 (5 bases). The germline V and J ends were trimmed by 3 bases and 4 bases, with 9 bases remaining between them. The CDR3 extends over 13 amino acids.

The chain is built from TRBV29-1 and TRBJ2-1; D remains unclear. Per germline, CDR1 SQVTM and CDR2 ANQGSEA. Trimming removed 1 base at V and 5 bases at J, with 12 bases between. The CDR3 contains 14 residues. For the CDR3, the DNA is TGCAGCGTTGAAGGCCGAGGAGAGAACAATGAGCAGTTCTTC. As protein: CSVEGRGENNEQFF.

The V and J genes are TRBV7-8 and TRBJ2-1; 10 nucleotides align to TRBD2. The CDR3 loop spans 15 amino acids. With V trimmed by 5 bases and J by 3 bases, 4 bases remained unmatched. Germline values: CDR1 SGHVS, CDR2 FQNEAQ. The CDR3 DNA follows: TGTGCCAGCAGCGAGAGCGGGGGGGACTACAATGAGCAGTTCTTC. Amino acids: CASSESGGDYNEQFF. Using reference TRBV7-8 and TRBJ2-1 for the parts outside the CDR3, the full variable domain is GAGVSQSPRYKVAKRGQDVALRCDPISGHVSLFWYQQALGQGPEFLTYFQNEAQLDKSGLPSDRFFAERPEGSVSTLKIQRTQQEDSAVYLCASSESGGDYNEQFFGPGTRLTVL.

This clonotype came up many times. The J gene is TRBJ1-1, the V gene TRBV12-3 or TRBV12-4, with D uncertain. The CDR3 sequence is 12 residues long. V was pared by 6 bases and J by 1 base, with 6 bases between. The CDR3 DNA follows: TGTGCCAGCAGATCATGGAACACTGAAGCTTTCTTT. Protein product: CASRSWNTEAFF.

The chain combines TRBV20-1 with TRBJ2-3, with TRBD2 matching 12 bases. Per germline, CDR1 DFQATT and CDR2 SNEGSKA (reference sequence). There are 15 residues in the CDR3. V lost 6 bases to trimming and J lost 2 bases; unmatched junction nucleotides: 6. The CDR3 here is CSATGLAGDTDTQYF. The CDR3 bases are TGCAGTGCAACGGGACTAGCGGGCGACACAGATACGCAGTATTTT.